A selection of T cell receptor beta chains follows, all from one sample in a study of Graves' ophthalmopathy and Graves' hyperthyroidism. TCRdb reprocessed the multiplex PCR reads with MiXCR, giving one entry per CDR3 protein. The sample lists fewer than 650,000 distinct CDR3 sequences, about a fifth occurring once. Source material: peripheral blood. These receptors came from a woman aged 18-30 years with stable Graves' hyperthyroidism. Some clones in this sample may be carry-over from other donors' samples. CDR3s include the opening cysteine and the closing phenylalanine or tryptophan. A D gene is named only where the DNA matches it firmly. Some rows mark clone size as missing; the rest say once, few, many or name a class of expanded clone.

>TRBJ1-3|-|TRBV12-5|-
TGTGCTAGTGGTTCCGGGACGGGCACCCGATTAACCATATATTTT
CASGSGTGTRLTIYF
>TRBJ2-5|-|TRBV12-3/TRBV12-4|-
TGTGCCAGCAGCCCATCTTCTAGACTACAAGAGACCCAGTACTTC
CASSPSSRLQETQYF
>TRBJ2-2|-|TRBV12-5|many
TGTGCTAGTGGTTCCCGAATGACGGAGTCGAGGACCGGGGAGCTGTTTTTT
CASGSRMTESRTGELFF
>TRBJ1-2|-|TRBV9|many
TGTGCCAGCAGCCCCCCTCGGTCCGGCAGCTACACCTTC
CASSPPRSGSYTF
>TRBJ1-1|-|TRBV5-1|few
TGCGCCAGCAGCTTTACGGCCGGCCTTTCGAGGAACACTGAAGCTTTCTTT
CASSFTAGLSRNTEAFF
>TRBJ1-1|-|TRBV29-1|-
TGCAGCGTTTCCGGTTCGGGTCGGGGCACTGAAGCTTTCTTT
CSVSGSGRGTEAFF
>TRBJ1-2|-|TRBV24-1|many
TGTGCCACCAGTGACGGTAACTATGGCTACACCTTC
CATSDGNYGYTF
>TRBJ2-4|-|TRBV20-1|-
TGCAGTGCTCGTACGGGGTGGAAAAACATTCAGTACTTC
CSARTGWKNIQYF
>TRBJ2-5|-|TRBV20-1|many
TGCAGTGCCCCGGACTTCCAAGAGACCCAGTACTTC
CSAPDFQETQYF
>TRBJ2-7|TRBD2|TRBV20-1|few
TGCAGTGCTAGAGACCCAACGGGAACTAGCGGGGGGATCTCCTACGAGCAGTACTTC
CSARDPTGTSGGISYEQYF
>TRBJ1-1|TRBD1|TRBV19|-
TGTGCCACCCTGCAAGGGACAGGTTTGCCCACTGAAGCTTTCTTT
CATLQGTGLPTEAFF
>TRBJ2-2|-|TRBV6-5|many
TGTGCCAGCACCATGCAAACGAACACCGGGGAGCTGTTTTTT
CASTMQTNTGELFF
>TRBJ2-5|-|TRBV11-3|few
TGTGCCAGCAGCTTTTTCGGTCGGGCGGGACAAGAGACCAAGTACTTC
CASSFFGRAGQETKYF
>TRBJ1-2|-|TRBV28|many
TGTGCCAGCAGTTTAATAGCAGGGGTGCTAGCTGGCTACACCTTC
CASSLIAGVLAGYTF
>TRBJ1-5|-|TRBV12-3/TRBV12-4|many
TGTGCCAGCAGTTTAACGGGTGGGGGCAATCAGCCCCAGCATTTT
CASSLTGGGNQPQHF
>TRBJ1-6|-|TRBV28|few
TGTGCCAGCAGTTTCTCCCGACCAGGGGCCTCCTATAATTCACCCCTCCACTTT
CASSFSRPGASYNSPLHF
>TRBJ2-5|TRBD2|TRBV7-2|many
TGTGCCAGCAGCCCCGGGACTAGAGGGGAGACCCAGTACTTC
CASSPGTRGETQYF
>TRBJ2-7|-|TRBV5-1|medium-sized
TGCGCCAGCAGCTTGCGAGGGAGAGAGCAGTACTTC
CASSLRGREQYF
>TRBJ1-5|-|TRBV12-3/TRBV12-4|many
TGTGCCAGCAGTCCAGCACGAGAAAGTCAGCCCCAGCATTTT
CASSPARESQPQHF
>TRBJ1-1|-|TRBV5-1|many
TGCGCCAGCAGCTTGGGCGGGGCCCCTCCTGAAGCTTTCTTT
CASSLGGAPPEAFF
>TRBJ2-4|TRBD1|TRBV28|few
TGTGCCAGCAGTTTTGTCAGGACAGGCGGTAGCATTCAGTACTTC
CASSFVRTGGSIQYF
>TRBJ2-5|-|TRBV18|-
TGTGCCAGCTCACCACCCGAGGGGCAAGAGACCCAGTACTTC
CASSPPEGQETQYF
>TRBJ1-2|-|TRBV28|many
TGTGCCAGCAGTTTGCCCTTAAAACGGGCGGCGGACTATGGCTACACCTTC
CASSLPLKRAADYGYTF
>TRBJ1-2|TRBD1|TRBV7-9|-
TGTGCCAGCAGCTTAGAAGGGACAGGGTCCTATGGCTACACCTTC
CASSLEGTGSYGYTF
>TRBJ2-2|-|TRBV6-1|many
TGTGCCAGCAGTGCGACGGGAGATACCGGGGAGCTGTTTTTT
CASSATGDTGELFF
>TRBJ1-2|TRBD1|TRBV5-4|few
TGTGCCAGCAGAGGGGGCAAAAACTATGGCTACACCTTC
CASRGGKNYGYTF
>TRBJ2-7|-|TRBV28|many
TGTGCCAGCAGTTTAGCTTTGGAACCCACCCGGACAGTCTCCTACGAGCAGTACTTC
CASSLALEPTRTVSYEQYF
>TRBJ1-1|-|TRBV27|many
TGTGCCAGCAGTTTAATCGGGGAGGGCACGGGGAACACTGAAGCTTTCTTT
CASSLIGEGTGNTEAFF
>TRBJ1-6|-|TRBV7-2|many
TGTGCCAGCAGGTTACCACCAGGGCTTCCCCTCCACTTT
CASRLPPGLPLHF
>TRBJ2-2|-|TRBV7-2|-
TGTGCCAGTAAGGGATGGGACCGGCGGGAGCTGTTTTTT
CASKGWDRRELFF
>TRBJ1-1|-|TRBV5-1|many
TGCGCCAGCAGAACGATAGGACTGAACACTGAAGCTTTCTTT
CASRTIGLNTEAFF
>TRBJ1-5|-|TRBV12-3/TRBV12-4|many
TGTGCCAGCAGTTTTCATCGGGGGAATCAGCCCCAGCATTTT
CASSFHRGNQPQHF
>TRBJ2-2|-|TRBV6-2/TRBV6-3|many
TGTGCCAGCAGTTACAGGCAAACTGGCACCGGGGAGCTGTTTTTT
CASSYRQTGTGELFF
>TRBJ2-7|TRBD1|TRBV9|many
TGTGCCAGCAGCCCTCAGGGCAGGGGGTCCTACGAGCAGTACTTC
CASSPQGRGSYEQYF
>TRBJ2-7|TRBD1|TRBV6-2/TRBV6-3|many
TGTGCCAGCAGCTCGGACAGGGGCACCTACGAGCAGTACTTC
CASSSDRGTYEQYF
>TRBJ1-1|-|TRBV19|few
TGTGCCAGTAGTATAGGACTAAGTACTGAAGCTTTCTTT
CASSIGLSTEAFF
>TRBJ2-5|-|TRBV28|-
TGTGCCAGCAGTTTGGGGAGTCCATGGGAGACCCAGTACTTC
CASSLGSPWETQYF
>TRBJ1-2|TRBD1|TRBV7-2|few
TGTGCCAGCACCGGAGAGGGGGCAAACTATGGCTACACCTTC
CASTGEGANYGYTF
>TRBJ2-5|-|TRBV29-1|many
TGCAGCGTGGCGACACGGGTAGAAGAGACCCAGTACTTC
CSVATRVEETQYF
>TRBJ1-2|-|TRBV25-1|many
TGTGCCAGCAGTGAATGGCGGACGGAGGGTAGCGGCTACACCTTC
CASSEWRTEGSGYTF
>TRBJ1-2|-|TRBV6-2/TRBV6-3|many
TGTGCCAGCAGCATGACACGTTCCTATGGCTACACCTTC
CASSMTRSYGYTF
>TRBJ2-7|-|TRBV5-1|-
TGCGCCAGCAGCTTTGGGTTCGGGACCTACGAGCAGTACTTC
CASSFGFGTYEQYF
>TRBJ1-2|-|TRBV6-2/TRBV6-3|many
TGTGCCAGCAGTTCCCAACAGGGATTACCCTACTATGGCTACACCTTC
CASSSQQGLPYYGYTF
>TRBJ1-2|-|TRBV6-1|many
TGTGCCAGCAGTGCTTCTGGGGTTGGTGACTATGGCTACACCTTC
CASSASGVGDYGYTF
>TRBJ1-2|-|TRBV10-3|-
TGTGCCATCAGTGAGGCGGCGTGGGACTATGGCTACACCTTC
CAISEAAWDYGYTF
>TRBJ2-7|-|TRBV7-3|many
TGTGCCAGCAGCAGGGTCGGCCTCGTGAAATACGAGCAGTACTTC
CASSRVGLVKYEQYF
>TRBJ2-5|-|TRBV6-5|many
TGTGCCAGCAGTTCCCTGGGGGGCTGGGGGACCCAGTACTTC
CASSSLGGWGTQYF